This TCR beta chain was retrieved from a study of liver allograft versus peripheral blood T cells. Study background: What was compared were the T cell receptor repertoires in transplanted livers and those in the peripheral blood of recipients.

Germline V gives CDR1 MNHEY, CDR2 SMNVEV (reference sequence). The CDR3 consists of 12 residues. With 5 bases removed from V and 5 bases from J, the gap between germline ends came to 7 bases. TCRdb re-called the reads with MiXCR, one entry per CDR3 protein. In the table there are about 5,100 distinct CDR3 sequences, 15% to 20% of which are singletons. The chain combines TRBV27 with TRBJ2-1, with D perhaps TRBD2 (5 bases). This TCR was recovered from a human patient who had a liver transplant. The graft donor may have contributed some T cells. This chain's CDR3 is CASSEGNNEQFF. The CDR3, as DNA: TGTGCCAGCAGTGAGGGCAACAATGAGCAGTTCTTC.